The 11 T cell receptor beta chains given below trace back to one sample, sequenced in a study of tumor and adjacent non-tumor tissue in lung cancer. A modified ARM-PCR protocol with three rounds of nested PCR amplified TCRbeta. TCRdb used MiXCR to reprocess the multiplex PCR reads, holding one entry per CDR3 protein. The sample yields 200,000 or so distinct CDR3 sequences, 71% seen once. The template was RNA from unsorted bulk tissue. What was sequenced was lung tumor tissue. Receptors were obtained from a man in his fifties or sixties with non-small cell lung cancer.

As to this clonotype: Without the conserved terminal phenylalanine or tryptophan, this CDR3 likely stems from a read error. The J gene is TRBJ2-7, the V gene TRBV11-2; 8 bases map to TRBD1. Germline V CDR1 and CDR2: SGHAT, FQNNGV. The CDR3 extends over 15 amino acids. CDR3: CASSLSPDRDHEQYL. The CDR3 DNA is TGTGCAAGCAGCTTAAGCCCGGACAGGGACCACGAGCAGTACCTC.

This clonotype turned up a few times. V gene TRBV29-1 combines with J gene TRBJ1-1, with no clear D. CDR1 is SQVTM, CDR2 ANQGSEA, per germline. Trimming left V 4 bases short and J 0 bases short, with 9 bases between. This CDR3 region has 13 residues. The CDR3 sequence is CSVGQPLNTEAFF. In nucleotides, the CDR3 is TGCAGCGTTGGTCAGCCTTTGAACACTGAAGCTTTCTTT.

CDR3 coding DNA: TGTGCCAGCAGCTTCCGGAGAGTGGGAGGATACAGAGTCGGGGAGCTGTTTTTT. As protein: CASSFRRVGGYRVGELFF. The chain carries TRBV11-3 and TRBJ2-2, with D maybe TRBD2 (6 bases). Trimming removed 3 bases from V and 7 bases from J, with 24 bases in between. Germline values: CDR1 SGHNT, CDR2 YENEEA. The CDR3 extends over 18 amino acids. The whole variable domain, remainder taken from reference TRBV11-3 and TRBJ2-2, is EAGVVQSPRYKIIEKKQPVAFWCNPISGHNTLYWYLQNLGQGPELLIRYENEEAVDDSQLPKDRFSAERLKGVDSTLKIQPAELGDSAVYLCASSFRRVGGYRVGELFFGEGSRLTVL.

This clonotype was recorded once. A much more abundant neighbour one base away suggests this may be a read error. The chain joins TRBV20-1 to TRBJ2-6, with D unresolved. The V gene's germline CDR1 is DFQATT and CDR2 SNEGSKA (reference sequence). The CDR3 loop spans 13 amino acids. The CDR3 is CSAEDSGTNVLTF. DNA of the CDR3: TGCAGTGCGGAAGACTCTGGGACCAACGTCCTGACTTTC.

As concerns this clonotype: A much larger clone lies one base from this, so it may be a read error. The chain has TRBV20-1 and TRBJ2-1, with 9 bases lining up with TRBD2. Unmatched junction bases numbered 10, after V lost 3 bases and J lost 7 bases. Germline V CDR1 and CDR2: DFQATT, SNEGSKA (reference sequence). The CDR3 length is 15 residues. The CDR3 here is CSASYGTSFYNEQFF. The CDR3, as DNA: TGCAGTGCTAGCTACGGGACTAGCTTTTATAATGAGCAGTTCTTC.

To note about this clonotype: No conserved phenylalanine or tryptophan ends this CDR3, so it is likely a read error. The limits of the CDR3 on the DNA are not certain, so only TCRdb's listed CDR3 is given. The CDR3: CARSQDRGDRAYC. The V call is TRBV4-3, the J call TRBJ2-7; the table calls TRBD1, which could not be checked here. Both ends counted, the CDR3 spans 13 residues. The germline V gene has CDR1 LGHNA and CDR2 YSLEER.

As to this clonotype: A read error may be the cause here, since a much bigger clone is one base away. V gene TRBV28 combines with J gene TRBJ1-6; 7 nucleotides match TRBD1. Germline lookup yields CDR1 MDHEN and CDR2 SYDVKM. CDR3 length: 16 amino acids. This chain's CDR3 is CDSSSATGAYDSPLHF. The CDR3 DNA reads TGTGACAGCAGTTCGGCAACAGGGGCATATGATTCACCCCTCCACTTT.

This chain connects TRBV20-1 to TRBJ1-3; no reliable D call. Germline-derived CDR1 and CDR2 are DFQATT and SNEGSKA (reference sequence). There are 11 residues in the CDR3. V lost 1 base to trimming and J lost 10 bases, with 8 bases between them. CDR3 DNA sequence: TGCAGTGCTAGAGTAGTGGCTACCATATATTTT. The encoded protein is CSARVVATIYF.

The gene calls are TRBV4-3 and TRBJ2-7; no firm D call. The CDR3 is 14 residues long. Trimming removed 3 bases at V and 2 bases at J, with 11 bases between. Germline V gene lookup returns CDR1 LGHNA and CDR2 YSLEER. CDR3 nucleotides: TGCGCCAGCAGCCAGACGGTATCTACCTACGAGCAGTACTTC. Translated: CASSQTVSTYEQYF.

For this clonotype: One end of the junction varies from germline; a read error may be responsible. This chain uses TRBV5-6 with TRBJ2-7; 8 bases are shared with TRBD2. The CDR3 is 15 residues long. Germline values: CDR1 SGHDT, CDR2 YYEEEE. The CDR3 sequence: CASSLYSGSVHEQYF. The CDR3 DNA is TGTGCAAGCAGCCTATACAGCGGGAGTGTCCACGAGCAGTACTTC.

A remark on this clonotype: An end of the junction differs from the germline gene, which may be a read error. The rearrangement uses TRBV20-1 and TRBJ2-3, with a tentative D call TRBD1 (6 bases). The CDR3 is 15 amino acids. Germline CDR1 reads DFQATT; CDR2 reads SNEGSKA (reference sequence). The CDR3 DNA sequence: TGCAGTGCTAGAACCCCGGGACACTGCAAAGATACACAGTATTTT. This encodes CSARTPGHCKDTQYF.